This T cell receptor (beta chain) was recorded in a study of regulatory T cells in long-lasting Graves disease. On this clonotype itself: Antigen specificity is unknown.

Findings and caveats of the study: Clonotypes that were public and shared totalled roughly 3,000 in persistent patients versus around 1,000 in new patients. Favored usage of TRBV28, TRBJ1-2 and TRBJ2-5 was recorded in persistent disease.

Sequencing libraries for TCR beta were prepared with iRepertoire HTBI primers and Arm-PCR of CDR3 regions. TCRdb reanalysed the multiplex PCR reads using MiXCR and keeps one entry per CDR3 protein. Of about 460,000 distinct CDR3 sequences listed, approximately 14% were seen once; the top ten hold approximately 17%. The CDR3 is made up of 16 amino acids. CDR1 and CDR2 from the germline V gene are SGHNT and YYREEE (reference sequence). With 3 bases clipped from V and 7 bases from J, the junction kept 12 bases outside the gene matches. Time point: newly diagnosed GD, antithyroid drugs for less than 3 months. Scientists built the TCR library using RNA that was extracted from PBMCs. Patients all came to the study from an endocrinology department in Xi'an, China. These same data were also listed under a study on T cells in Graves' hyperthyroidism and ophthalmopathy. That paper adds: The primer set for the first-round RT-PCR of the TCR CDR3 was HTBI.

The sequenced sample was peripheral blood mononuclear cells (PBMCs), obtained at new diagnosis, from a patient treated with antithyroid drugs. This TCR came from a woman aged 45-60 years with Graves disease. J is TRBJ2-1 and V is TRBV5-4; 8 positions match TRBD2. This CDR3 is CASSYPWAGGVNEQFF. The CDR3 coding sequence is TGTGCCAGCAGCTACCCCTGGGCGGGGGGAGTTAATGAGCAGTTCTTC.